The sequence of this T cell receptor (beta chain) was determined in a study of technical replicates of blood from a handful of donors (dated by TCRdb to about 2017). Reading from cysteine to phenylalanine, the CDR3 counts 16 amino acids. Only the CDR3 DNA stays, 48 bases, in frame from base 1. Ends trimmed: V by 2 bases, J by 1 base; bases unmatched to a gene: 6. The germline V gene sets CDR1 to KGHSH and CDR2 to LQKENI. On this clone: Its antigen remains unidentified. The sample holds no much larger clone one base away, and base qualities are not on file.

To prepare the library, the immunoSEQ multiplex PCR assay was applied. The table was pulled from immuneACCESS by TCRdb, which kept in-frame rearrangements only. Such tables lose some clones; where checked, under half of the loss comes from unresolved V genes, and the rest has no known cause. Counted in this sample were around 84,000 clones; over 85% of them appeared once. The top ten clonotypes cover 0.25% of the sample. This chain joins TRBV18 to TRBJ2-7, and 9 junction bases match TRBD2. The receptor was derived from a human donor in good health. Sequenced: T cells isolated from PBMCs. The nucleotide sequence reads TGTGCCAGCTCACCAGTCCCGCGGGAGGGGTCCTACGAGCAGTACTTC. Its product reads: CASSPVPREGSYEQYF.